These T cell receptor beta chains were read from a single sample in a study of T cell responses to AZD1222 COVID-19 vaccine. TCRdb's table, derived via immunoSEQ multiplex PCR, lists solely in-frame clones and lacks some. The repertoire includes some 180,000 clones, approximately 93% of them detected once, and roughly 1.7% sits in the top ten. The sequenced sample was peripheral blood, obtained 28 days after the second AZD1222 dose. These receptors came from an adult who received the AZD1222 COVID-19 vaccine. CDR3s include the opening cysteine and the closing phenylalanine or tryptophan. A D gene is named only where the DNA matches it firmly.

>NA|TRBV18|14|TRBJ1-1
TGTGCCAGCTCATGGACGGTCTCGAACACTGAAGCTTTCTTT
CASSWTVSNTEAFF
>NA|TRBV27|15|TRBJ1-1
TGTGCCAGCAGTTTAGGGGGCTGGGGGAACACTGAAGCTTTCTTT
CASSLGGWGNTEAFF
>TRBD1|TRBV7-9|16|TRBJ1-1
TGTGCCAGCAGACCAGGGGGCCCAACAAGGAACACTGAAGCTTTCTTT
CASRPGGPTRNTEAFF
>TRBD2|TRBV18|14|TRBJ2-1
TGTGCCAGCTCAGTAACTAGCGGTTACAATGAGCAGTTCTTC
CASSVTSGYNEQFF
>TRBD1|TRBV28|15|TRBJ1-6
TGTGCCAGCAGTTCAGGACAGGGTTCCAGGTCACCCCTCCACTTT
CASSSGQGSRSPLHF
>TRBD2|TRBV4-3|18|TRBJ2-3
TGCGCCAGCAGCCCGGGACTAGCGGGGGGTCCTAGCACAGATACGCAGTATTTT
CASSPGLAGGPSTDTQYF
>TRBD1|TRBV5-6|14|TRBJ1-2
TGTGCCAGCAGCGGCGACAGGGGGAGGTATGGCTACACCTTC
CASSGDRGRYGYTF
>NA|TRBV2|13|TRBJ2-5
TGTGCCAGCAGTGCTCGGCTCCTAGAGACCCAGTACTTC
CASSARLLETQYF
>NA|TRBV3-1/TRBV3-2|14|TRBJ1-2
TGTGCCAGCAGCCAAGATGAGAGGAAGACAGGCTACACCTTC
CASSQDERKTGYTF
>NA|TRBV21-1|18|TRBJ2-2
TGTGCCAGCAGCCTGACCCTTGAAATGACACATAACACCGGGGAGCTGTTTTTT
CASSLTLEMTHNTGELFF